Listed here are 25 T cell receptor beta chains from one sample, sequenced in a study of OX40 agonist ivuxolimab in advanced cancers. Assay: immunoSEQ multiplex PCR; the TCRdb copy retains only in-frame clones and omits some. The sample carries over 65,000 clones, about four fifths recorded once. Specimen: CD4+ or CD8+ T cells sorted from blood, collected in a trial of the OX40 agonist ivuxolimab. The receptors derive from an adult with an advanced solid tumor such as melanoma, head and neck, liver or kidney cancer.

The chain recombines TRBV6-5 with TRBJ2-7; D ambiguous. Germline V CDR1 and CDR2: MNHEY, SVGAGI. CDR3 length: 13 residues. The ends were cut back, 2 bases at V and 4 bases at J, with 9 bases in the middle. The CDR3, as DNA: TGTGCCAGCAGTTACCTCGCCGGGTACGAGCAGTACGTC. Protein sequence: CASSYLAGYEQYV.

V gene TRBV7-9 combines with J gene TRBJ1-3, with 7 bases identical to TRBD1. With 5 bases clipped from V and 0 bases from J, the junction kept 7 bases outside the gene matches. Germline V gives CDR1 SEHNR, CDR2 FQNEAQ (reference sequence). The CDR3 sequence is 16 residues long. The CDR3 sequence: CASSLTGALSGNTIYF. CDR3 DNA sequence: TGTGCCAGCAGCCTTACAGGGGCCCTCTCTGGAAACACCATATATTTT.

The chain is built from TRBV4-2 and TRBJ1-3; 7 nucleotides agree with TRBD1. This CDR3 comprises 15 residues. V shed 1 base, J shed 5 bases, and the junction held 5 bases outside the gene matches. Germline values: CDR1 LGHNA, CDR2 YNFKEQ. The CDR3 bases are TGTGCCAGCAGCCAAGGGACAGGAGGACGAAACACCATATATTTT. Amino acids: CASSQGTGGRNTIYF.

The chain's CDR3 is CASSLGRPGTEAFF. The CDR3 DNA reads as TGTGCCAGCAGTCTCGGTCGGCCCGGCACTGAAGCTTTCTTT. The chain has TRBV28 and TRBJ1-1, with unresolved D. Germline V gene lookup returns CDR1 MDHEN and CDR2 SYDVKM. This CDR3 contains 14 residues. Trimming took off 5 bases at V and 4 bases at J, with 14 bases between the two ends.

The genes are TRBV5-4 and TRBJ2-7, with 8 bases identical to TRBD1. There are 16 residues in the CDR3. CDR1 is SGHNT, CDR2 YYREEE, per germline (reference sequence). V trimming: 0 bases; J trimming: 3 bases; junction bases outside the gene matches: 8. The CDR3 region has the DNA TGTGCCAGCAGCTTGGCTATGGGAGGACAGGGCTACGAGCAGTACTTC. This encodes CASSLAMGGQGYEQYF.

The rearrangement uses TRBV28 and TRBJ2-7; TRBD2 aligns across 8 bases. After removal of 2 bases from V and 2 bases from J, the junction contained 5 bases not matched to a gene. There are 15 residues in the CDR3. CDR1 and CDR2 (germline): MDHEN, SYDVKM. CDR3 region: CASSLRGLAPYEQYV. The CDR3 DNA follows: TGTGCCAGCAGTTTACGCGGACTAGCTCCCTACGAGCAGTACGTC.

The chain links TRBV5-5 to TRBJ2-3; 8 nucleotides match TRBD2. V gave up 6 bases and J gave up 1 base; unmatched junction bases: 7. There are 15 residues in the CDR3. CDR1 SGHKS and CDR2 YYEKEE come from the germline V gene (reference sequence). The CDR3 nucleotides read TGTGCCAGCACCTCGCGGCGGGGGGGCACAGATACGCAGTATTTT. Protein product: CASTSRRGGTDTQYF. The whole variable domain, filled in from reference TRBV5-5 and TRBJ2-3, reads DAGVTQSPTHLIKTRGQQVTLRCSPISGHKSVSWYQQVLGQGPQFIFQYYEKEERGRGNFPDRFSARQFPNYSSELNVNALLLGDSALYLCASTSRRGGTDTQYFGPGTRLTVL.

CDR3 coding DNA: TGTGCCAGCATCCTTAGGGAGCTCGGTACTGAAGCTTTCTTT. Translation gives CASILRELGTEAFF. This chain links TRBV6-1 with TRBJ1-1, with D hard to call. The CDR3 length is 14 residues. CDR1 is MNHNS and CDR2 is SASEGT in the germline V gene. V was trimmed by 7 bases and J by 5 bases, leaving 17 bases between them.

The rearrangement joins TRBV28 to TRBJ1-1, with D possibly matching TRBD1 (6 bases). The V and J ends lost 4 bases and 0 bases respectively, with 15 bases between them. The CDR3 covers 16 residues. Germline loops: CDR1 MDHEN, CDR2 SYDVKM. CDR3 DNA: TGTGCCAGCAGTTATCTACAGGGAGTCATGAACACTGAAGCTTTCTTT. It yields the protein CASSYLQGVMNTEAFF.

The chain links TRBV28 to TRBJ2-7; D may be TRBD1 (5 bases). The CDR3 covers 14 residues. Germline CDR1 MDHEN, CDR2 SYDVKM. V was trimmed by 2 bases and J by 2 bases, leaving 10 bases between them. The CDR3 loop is CASSLQGTAYEQYF. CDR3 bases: TGTGCCAGCAGTTTACAGGGTACTGCCTACGAGCAGTACTTC.

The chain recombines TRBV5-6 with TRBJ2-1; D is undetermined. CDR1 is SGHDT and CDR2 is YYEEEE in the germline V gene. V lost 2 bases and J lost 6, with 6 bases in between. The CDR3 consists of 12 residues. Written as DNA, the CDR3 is TGTGCCAGCAGCTTTACACGCAATGAGCAGTTCTTC. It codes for CASSFTRNEQFF. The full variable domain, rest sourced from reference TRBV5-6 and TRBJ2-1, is DAGVTQSPTHLIKTRGQQVTLRCSPKSGHDTVSWYQQALGQGPQFIFQYYEEEERQRGNFPDRFSGHQFPNYSSELNVNALLLGDSALYLCASSFTRNEQFFGPGTRLTVL.

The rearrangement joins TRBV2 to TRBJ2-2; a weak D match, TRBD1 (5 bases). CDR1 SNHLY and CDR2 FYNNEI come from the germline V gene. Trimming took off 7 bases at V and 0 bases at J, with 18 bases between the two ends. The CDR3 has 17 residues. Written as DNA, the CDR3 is TGTGCCAGCAACACGGCCCGTAGGGGCTCGAACACCGGGGAGCTGTTTTTT. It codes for CASNTARRGSNTGELFF.

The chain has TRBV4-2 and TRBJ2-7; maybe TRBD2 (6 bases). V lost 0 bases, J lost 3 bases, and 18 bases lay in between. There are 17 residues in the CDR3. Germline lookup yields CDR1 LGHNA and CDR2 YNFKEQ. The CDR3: CASSQERRRVGNYEQYF. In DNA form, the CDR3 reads TGTGCCAGCAGCCAAGAAAGGCGGAGGGTCGGGAACTACGAGCAGTACTTC.

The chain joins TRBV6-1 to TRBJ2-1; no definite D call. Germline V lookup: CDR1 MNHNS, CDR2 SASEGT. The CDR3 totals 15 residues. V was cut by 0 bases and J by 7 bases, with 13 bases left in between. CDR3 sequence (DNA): TGTGCCAGCAGTGAAGCGAATTTGCCGTTGAATGAGCAGTTCTTC. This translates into CASSEANLPLNEQFF.

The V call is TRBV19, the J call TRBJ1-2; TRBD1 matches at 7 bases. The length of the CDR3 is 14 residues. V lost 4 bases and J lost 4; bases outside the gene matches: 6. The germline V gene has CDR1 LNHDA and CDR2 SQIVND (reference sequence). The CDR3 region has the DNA TGTGCCAGTAGTACGGGACAGCGGGGCTATGGCTACACCTTC. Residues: CASSTGQRGYGYTF.

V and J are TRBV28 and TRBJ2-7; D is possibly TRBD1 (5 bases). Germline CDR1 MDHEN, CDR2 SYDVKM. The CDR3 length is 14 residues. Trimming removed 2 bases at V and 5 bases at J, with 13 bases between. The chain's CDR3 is CASSLVAGLNEQYV. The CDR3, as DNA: TGTGCCAGCAGTTTAGTCGCAGGGCTCAACGAGCAGTACGTC.

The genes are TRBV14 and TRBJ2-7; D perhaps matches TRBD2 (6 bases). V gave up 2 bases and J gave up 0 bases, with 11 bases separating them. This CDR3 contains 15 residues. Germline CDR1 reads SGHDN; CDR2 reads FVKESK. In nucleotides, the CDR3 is TGTGCCAGCAGCCAATTGGGACTGAGCTCCTACGAGCAGTACTTC. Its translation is CASSQLGLSSYEQYF.

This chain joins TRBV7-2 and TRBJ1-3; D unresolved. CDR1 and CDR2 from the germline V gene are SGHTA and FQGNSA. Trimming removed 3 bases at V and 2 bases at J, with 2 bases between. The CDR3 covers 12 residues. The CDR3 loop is CASSFTGNTIYF. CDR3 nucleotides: TGTGCCAGCAGCTTCACTGGAAACACCATATATTTT.

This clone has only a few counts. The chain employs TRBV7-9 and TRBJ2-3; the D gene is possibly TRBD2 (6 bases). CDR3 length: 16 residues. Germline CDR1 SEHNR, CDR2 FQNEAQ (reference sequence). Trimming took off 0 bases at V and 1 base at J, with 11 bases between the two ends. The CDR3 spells CASSLARDRGTDTQYF. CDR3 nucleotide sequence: TGTGCCAGCAGCTTAGCGCGGGACCGAGGCACAGATACGCAGTATTTT.

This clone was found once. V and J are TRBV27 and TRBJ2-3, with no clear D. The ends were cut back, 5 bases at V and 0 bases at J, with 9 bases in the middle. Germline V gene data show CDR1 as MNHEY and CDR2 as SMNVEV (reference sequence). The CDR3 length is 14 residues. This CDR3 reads CASSEQSSTDTQYF. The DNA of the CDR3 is TGTGCCAGCAGTGAACAATCTAGCACAGATACGCAGTATTTT.

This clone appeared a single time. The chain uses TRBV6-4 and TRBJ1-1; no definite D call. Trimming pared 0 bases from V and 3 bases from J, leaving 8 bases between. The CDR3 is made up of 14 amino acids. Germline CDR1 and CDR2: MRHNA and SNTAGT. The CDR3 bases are TGTGCCAGCAGTGACTCTTCAGGTCACACTGAAGCTTTCTTT. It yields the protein CASSDSSGHTEAFF.

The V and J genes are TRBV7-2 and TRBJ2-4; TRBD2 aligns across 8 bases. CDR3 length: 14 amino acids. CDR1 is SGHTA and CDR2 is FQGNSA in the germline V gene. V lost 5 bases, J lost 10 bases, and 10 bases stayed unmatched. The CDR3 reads CASSPPPGLAIQYF. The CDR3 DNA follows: TGTGCCAGCAGCCCACCACCCGGACTAGCAATTCAGTACTTC.

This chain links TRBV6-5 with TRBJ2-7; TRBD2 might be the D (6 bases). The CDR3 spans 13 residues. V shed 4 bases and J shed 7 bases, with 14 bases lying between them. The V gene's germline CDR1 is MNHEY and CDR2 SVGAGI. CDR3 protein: CASSSIPRGEQYF. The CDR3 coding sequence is TGTGCCAGCAGTTCAATCCCCCGGGGGGAGCAGTACTTC.

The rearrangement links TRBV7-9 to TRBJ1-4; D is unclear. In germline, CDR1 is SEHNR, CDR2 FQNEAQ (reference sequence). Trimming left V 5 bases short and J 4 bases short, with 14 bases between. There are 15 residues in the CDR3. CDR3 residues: CASSPLGQVNEKLFF. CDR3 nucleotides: TGTGCCAGCAGCCCACTCGGGCAGGTTAATGAAAAACTGTTTTTT.

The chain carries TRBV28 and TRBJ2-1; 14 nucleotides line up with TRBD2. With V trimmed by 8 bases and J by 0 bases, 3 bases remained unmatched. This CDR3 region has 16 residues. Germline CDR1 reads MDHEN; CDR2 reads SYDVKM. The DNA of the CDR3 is TGTGCCAGCCTCGGGACTAGCGGGAGCTCCTACAATGAGCAGTTCTTC. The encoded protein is CASLGTSGSSYNEQFF.